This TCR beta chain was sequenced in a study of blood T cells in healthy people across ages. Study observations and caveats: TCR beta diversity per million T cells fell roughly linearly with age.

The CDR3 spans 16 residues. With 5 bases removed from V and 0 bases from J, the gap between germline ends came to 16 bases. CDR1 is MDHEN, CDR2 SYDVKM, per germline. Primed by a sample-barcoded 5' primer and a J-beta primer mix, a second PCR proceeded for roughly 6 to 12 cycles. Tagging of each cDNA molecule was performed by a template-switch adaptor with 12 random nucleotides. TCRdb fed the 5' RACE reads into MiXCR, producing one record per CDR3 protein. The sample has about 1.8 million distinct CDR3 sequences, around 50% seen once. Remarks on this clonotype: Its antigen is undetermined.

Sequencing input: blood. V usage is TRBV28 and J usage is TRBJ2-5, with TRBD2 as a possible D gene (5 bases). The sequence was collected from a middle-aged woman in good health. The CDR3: CASSTITGMNQETQYF. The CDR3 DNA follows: TGTGCCAGCAGTACCATAACCGGGATGAACCAAGAGACCCAGTACTTC.